Following are 10 T cell receptor beta chains from one sample sequenced in a study of OX40 agonist ivuxolimab in advanced cancers. Libraries were prepared by immunoSEQ multiplex PCR; TCRdb keeps only in-frame clonotypes and omits some of them. The table has roughly 76,000 clones, roughly 85% seen once. The sample was CD4+ or CD8+ T cells sorted from blood, taken in a trial of the OX40 agonist ivuxolimab. The receptors originated from an adult with an advanced solid tumor such as melanoma, head and neck, liver or kidney cancer.

The rearrangement uses TRBV18 and TRBJ1-5; TRBD1 is a possible D gene (6 bases). The V and J ends lost 3 bases and 5 bases respectively, with 11 bases between them. The germline gives CDR1 KGHSH, CDR2 LQKENI. The CDR3 runs to 14 residues. The CDR3 loop reads CASSPGQTYQPQHF. Written as DNA, the CDR3 is TGTGCCAGCTCACCCGGACAGACTTATCAGCCCCAGCATTTT.

The sample holds one count of this clone. V gene TRBV5-4 combines with J gene TRBJ2-7; TRBD2 aligns across 8 bases. Looked up from germline, CDR1 is SGHNT and CDR2 is YYREEE (reference sequence). The CDR3 sequence is 15 residues long. V shed 3 bases and J 0 bases; nucleotides not matched to a gene: 5. The CDR3: CASSSAGTSSYEQYF. DNA for the CDR3: TGTGCCAGCAGCTCGGCCGGGACTAGCTCCTACGAGCAGTACTTC. Using reference TRBV5-4 and TRBJ2-7 for the parts outside the CDR3, the full variable domain is ETGVTQSPTHLIKTRGQQVTLRCSSQSGHNTVSWYQQALGQGPQFIFQYYREEENGRGNFPPRFSGLQFPNYSSELNVNALELDDSALYLCASSSAGTSSYEQYFGPGTRLTVT.

The CDR3 coding sequence is TGTGCCAGCAGCGCTGACAATTATGGCTACACCTTC. It translates to CASSADNYGYTF. This rearrangement joins TRBV7-3 to TRBJ1-2, with D uncertain. Germline CDR1 is SGHTA and CDR2 is FQGTGA. V lost 5 bases and J 5 bases, leaving 9 bases between the germline ends. This CDR3 is 12 amino acids long.

The chain employs TRBV28 and TRBJ2-2, with D unresolved. The germline V gene has CDR1 MDHEN and CDR2 SYDVKM. The CDR3 extends over 14 amino acids. The chain's CDR3 is CAIGRPSNTGELFF. Here the CDR3 DNA reads TGTGCAATAGGTAGGCCGTCGAACACCGGGGAGCTGTTTTTT.

The chain couples TRBV7-9 to TRBJ2-3; 7 bases fit TRBD2. Germline assignment: CDR1 SEHNR and CDR2 FQNEAQ (reference sequence). With 4 bases clipped from V and 2 bases from J, the junction kept 6 bases outside the gene matches. The CDR3 runs 15 residues. The CDR3 protein is CASSSGGGPTDTQYF. The CDR3 DNA is TGTGCCAGCAGCTCCGGGGGAGGGCCCACAGATACGCAGTATTTT.

V gene TRBV29-1 combines with J gene TRBJ2-7; 7 nucleotides match TRBD1. J lost 6 bases, V lost 1 base, and 6 bases had no gene match. The CDR3 runs 13 residues. Germline CDR1 reads SQVTM; CDR2 reads ANQGSEA. The CDR3 region has the DNA TGCAGCGTTGAAGTTCAGGGGGTTGGCGAGCAGTACTTC. This sequence encodes CSVEVQGVGEQYF.

The chain joins TRBV5-1 to TRBJ2-3, with D possibly TRBD1 on 6 matching bases. The V gene's germline CDR1 is SGHRS and CDR2 YFSETQ. The CDR3 length is 14 residues. V was pared by 2 bases and J by 2 bases, with 9 bases between. The chain's CDR3 is CASSLQGFTDTQYF. CDR3 nucleotides: TGCGCCAGCAGCTTACAGGGTTTCACAGATACGCAGTATTTT.

This chain links TRBV5-1 with TRBJ2-2; D is undetermined. This CDR3 has 14 amino acids. Germline V gene sequence: CDR1 SGHRS, CDR2 YFSETQ. V was cut by 4 bases and J by 2 bases, with 9 bases left in between. The CDR3 region has the DNA TGCGCCAGCAGCCCCGAACCTAACACCGGGGAGCTGTTTTTT. Amino acid sequence: CASSPEPNTGELFF.

The chain links TRBV12-1 to TRBJ2-3; no check of the table's D call, TRBD2, against the DNA was made. TRBV12-1 is a known pseudogene. The CDR3 spans 16 residues. CDR3 region: CASSFRGPSGPDTQYF. The CDR3 coding sequence is TGTGCCAGCAGCTTCCGTGGGCCTAGCGGCCCAGATACGCAGTATTTT.

The genes are TRBV19 and TRBJ2-6; D is possibly TRBD1 or TRBD2 (6 bases each). Germline V gives CDR1 LNHDA, CDR2 SQIVND (reference sequence). This CDR3 comprises 16 residues. Trimming shortened V by 7 bases and J by 2 bases, and 15 bases separated the two germline ends. In DNA form, the CDR3 reads TGTGCCAGTACCTCAAGGGGGGCAACTGGGGCCAACGTCCTGACTTTC. Amino acid sequence: CASTSRGATGANVLTF.